This TCR beta chain is drawn from a study of blood T cell repertoires in COVID-19. Turning to the study itself: Acute and convalescent COVID-19 specimens originated in the United States, Italy and Spain. The analysed material was cDNA or gDNA that came from T cells, B-cell-depleted T cells, or PBMCs.

Per the authors' pipeline: Amplified reference gene primers provided the basis for estimating nucleated cell counts. Here immunoSEQ multiplex PCR was the method, and the copy in TCRdb shows in-frame clones only, minus some. The V and J calls and clone size are taken from that table; D and trimming were inferred from the DNA. Counted here are 200,000 or so clones, about nine tenths occurring once; the ten biggest clones make up about 1.8%. Germline V gene data show CDR1 as SGHNT and CDR2 as YYREEE (reference sequence). Trimming cost V 3 bases and J 2 bases; bases outside gene matches: 14. The CDR3 spans 18 residues.

This sequence was found in a man aged 65 to 85 with acute or convalescent COVID-19. V and J are TRBV5-4 and TRBJ2-5, with 9 bases that match TRBD1. Sequencing was done on a sample of peripheral blood. As DNA, the CDR3 is TGTGCCAGCAGCTCCCGGACAGGGGTCGTGTTGGGGCAAGAGACCCAGTACTTC. Translated: CASSSRTGVVLGQETQYF.